The subject of this entry is one T cell receptor (beta chain). What it binds is unknown. This entry comes from a study of cytomegalovirus exposure and HLA in healthy donors. Findings and caveats of the study: The presence/absence work took it that sequencing depth was about the same across donors. Later analysis showed most CMV-associated TCR beta chains appearing HLA-restricted.

Germline-derived CDR1 and CDR2 are MNHNY and SVGAGI (reference sequence). Trimming removed 11 bases from V and 0 bases from J, with 11 bases in between. The CDR3 loop spans 12 amino acids. 13 Jbeta primers and 60 Vbeta primers were used for the PCR. Authors' methods: It was a later analysis that counted 75 million to 90 million unique TCR beta chains, of which about 10 million were shared. Measured with immunoSEQ multiplex PCR; TCRdb has only the in-frame clones, and not every one. V and J calls and clone size are those listed in that table; D and trimming were worked out from the DNA. The sample holds about 130,000 clones, around 81% seen once.

The source is a woman in her 50s in good health and CMV-seronegative. Sequencing was done on a sample of PBMCs. The chain uses TRBV6-6 and TRBJ2-7, with D possibly being TRBD1 (5 bases). This CDR3 is CAAEGVSYEQYF. The CDR3 DNA is TGTGCCGCCGAAGGGGTCTCCTACGAGCAGTACTTC.